The T cell receptor beta chain described here comes from a study of blood T cells in healthy people across ages. This CDR3 spans 16 amino acids. Per germline, CDR1 SGHRS and CDR2 YFSETQ. J lost 9 bases, V lost 4 bases, and 13 bases had no gene match. Regarding this clonotype: Antigen specificity is unknown.

Study results and caveats: Per million T cells, TCR beta diversity dropped roughly linearly as age increased. Strongly correlated with naive T cell percentage was TCR beta diversity. There was no known CMV status for donors, so expanded clonotype changes were possibly confounded. Unsorted PBMCs prevented conclusive naive versus antigen-experienced comparison.

It was with a sample-barcoded 5' primer and a J-beta primer mix that a second PCR of roughly 6 to 12 cycles was run. TCRdb re-called the 5' RACE reads with MiXCR, one entry per CDR3 protein. The sample lists 780,000 or so distinct CDR3 sequences; about 25% were seen once. This same sample was also part of a study on T cells of mothers and their children.

Material: blood. The sequence was collected from a boy younger than 18 in good health. The chain links TRBV5-1 to TRBJ2-1; 10 bases fit TRBD1. The CDR3 region is CASSVDDRGPISEQFF. DNA of the CDR3: TGCGCCAGCAGCGTCGACGACAGGGGGCCTATAAGTGAGCAGTTCTTC.